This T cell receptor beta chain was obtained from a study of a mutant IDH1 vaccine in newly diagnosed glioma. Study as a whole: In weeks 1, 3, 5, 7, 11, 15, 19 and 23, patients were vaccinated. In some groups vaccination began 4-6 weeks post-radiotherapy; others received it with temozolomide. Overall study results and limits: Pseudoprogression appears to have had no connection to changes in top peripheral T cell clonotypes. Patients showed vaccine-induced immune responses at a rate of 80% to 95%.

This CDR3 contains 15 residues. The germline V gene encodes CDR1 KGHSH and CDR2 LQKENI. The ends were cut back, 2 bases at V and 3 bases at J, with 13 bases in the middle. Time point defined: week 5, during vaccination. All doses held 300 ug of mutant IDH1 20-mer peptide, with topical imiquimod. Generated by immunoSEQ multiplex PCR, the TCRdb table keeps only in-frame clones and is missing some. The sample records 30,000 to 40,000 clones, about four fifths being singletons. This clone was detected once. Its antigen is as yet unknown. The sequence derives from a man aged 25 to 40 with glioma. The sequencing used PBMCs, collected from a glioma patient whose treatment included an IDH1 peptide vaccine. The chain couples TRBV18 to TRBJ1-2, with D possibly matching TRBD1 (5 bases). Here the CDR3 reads CASSPEGRGDYGYTF. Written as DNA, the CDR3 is TGTGCCAGCTCACCAGAGGGAAGGGGTGACTATGGCTACACCTTC.